This T cell receptor (delta chain) was identified during a study of gamma delta lymphoproliferative disorders and STAT genes (dated by TCRdb to between 2017 and 2018). For the wider study: Gamma-chain libraries were prepared from at least 50 ng of genomic DNA using the LymphoTrack Dx TCRG Assay. Because no corresponding Invivoscribe delta assay was available, delta-chain libraries were prepared according to the EuroClonality-NGS working group standard operating procedure. The study profiled TCR gamma and delta CDR3 repertoires by deep sequencing in Tgammadelta lymphoproliferative disease patients and healthy controls, within a larger immunophenotypic and STAT-mutation study. To confirm the results, all delta-chain samples and a couple of gamma-chain samples were sequenced a second time.

Details on this clone: Which antigen it targets is not known. TCRdb shows a much larger clone's protein in place of this DNA's translation, and the two differ at residue 14, likely through a read error; the protein shown is translated from the DNA.

The paper's findings and limits, for the study overall: In whole-repertoire clustering, patient gamma repertoires grouped separately from healthy controls, whereas delta repertoires showed no separation between groups. It was noted by the authors that NGS specificity may be reduced at low frequencies, so confirmation of the public or private nature of leukemic clones is needed. Control T cells likely spanned varied maturation stages, while leukemic cells were skewed toward terminal effectors, potentially limiting patient-control comparisons. Almost every major gamma and delta clonotype in patients was public, meaning shared with at least one healthy donor, and only a couple of gamma clonotypes were private to disease.

Genomic DNA from peripheral blood mononuclear cells isolated from patients and controls was used for TCR sequencing. The control group, matched to the patients for age and sex, consisted of around 23 healthy adult blood donors (around 12 males and approximately eleven females) with a median age of roughly 60 years. Both library preparation methods relied on multiplex PCR with primers aimed at conserved V and J regions of the TCR genes. After purification and pooling, the amplicons were sequenced on an Illumina MiSeq platform. Per the source publication's procedure: V(D)J alignment, clonotype assembly and translation were done with MiXCR, while functionality assessment and CDR3 repertoire analyses were done with VDJtools. CDR3 followed the IMGT definition, and analyses included only productive sequences that used functional genes, leaving out ORF genes and pseudogenes. A custom Python script was used to search all patients and controls for identical amino acid CDR3s of major clonotypes (frequency >=5%). Clonotype frequencies in patients versus controls were compared with a one-sided non-parametric Wilcoxon test. TCRdb processed the public reads again with the CATT caller, after which rows with matching DNA were combined. The V and J calls shown here were made by TCRdb, not taken from the authors' results. The sample table holds around 4,200 delta-chain clones, of which 1% were seen once. The ten largest clones take up around a fifth of the sample.

The sequenced material came from blood. The sequence was obtained from a human donor in good health.

DNA sequence: TGTGCCTGTGACACAGGGGGCTGGGGGATACGGTTCACCAATAAACTCATCTTT. It translates to CACDTGGWGIRFTNKLIF. In this chain, TRDV2 is recombined with TRDJ1, with 12 middle bases fitting TRDD3. Looking up the germline V gene yields CDR1 GEAIGNYY and CDR2 EKD. The CDR3 runs 18 amino acids, cysteine and phenylalanine included. Here the CDR3 DNA is all that survives: 54 bases in frame from base 1.